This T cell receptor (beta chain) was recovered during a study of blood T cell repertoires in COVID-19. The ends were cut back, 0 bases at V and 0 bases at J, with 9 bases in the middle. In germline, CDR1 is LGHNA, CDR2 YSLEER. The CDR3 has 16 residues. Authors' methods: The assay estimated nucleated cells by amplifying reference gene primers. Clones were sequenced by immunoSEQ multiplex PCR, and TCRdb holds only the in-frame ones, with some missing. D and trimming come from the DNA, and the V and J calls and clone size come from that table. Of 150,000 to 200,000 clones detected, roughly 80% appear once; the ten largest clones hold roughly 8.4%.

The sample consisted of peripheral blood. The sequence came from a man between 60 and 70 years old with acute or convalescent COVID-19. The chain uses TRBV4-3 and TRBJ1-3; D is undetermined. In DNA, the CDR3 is TGCGCCAGCAGCCAAGAAAGCATAAGCTCTGGAAACACCATATATTTT. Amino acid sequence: CASSQESISSGNTIYF.